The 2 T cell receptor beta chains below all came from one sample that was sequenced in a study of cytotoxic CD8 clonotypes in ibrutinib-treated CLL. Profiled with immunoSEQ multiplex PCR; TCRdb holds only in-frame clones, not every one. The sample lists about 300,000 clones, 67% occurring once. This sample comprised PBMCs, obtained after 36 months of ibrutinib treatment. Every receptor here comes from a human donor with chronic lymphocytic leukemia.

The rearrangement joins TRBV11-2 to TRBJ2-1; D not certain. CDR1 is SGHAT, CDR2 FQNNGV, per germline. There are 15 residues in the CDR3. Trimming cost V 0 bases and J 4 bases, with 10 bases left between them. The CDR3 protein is CASSLDQSRYNEQFF. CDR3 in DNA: TGTGCCAGCAGCTTAGACCAGAGCCGGTACAATGAGCAGTTCTTC.

CDR3 in amino acids: CASSLIASGANVLTF. The DNA of the CDR3 is TGTGCCAGCAGCTTAATCGCTTCTGGGGCCAACGTCCTGACTTTC. This sequence joins TRBV7-2 and TRBJ2-6; no clear D. V was cut by 2 bases and J by 1 base, with 6 bases left in between. The CDR3 extends over 15 amino acids. Germline V CDR1 and CDR2: SGHTA, FQGNSA.